These 14 T cell receptor beta chains were sequenced from one sample in a study of blood T cell repertoires in COVID-19. TCRdb keeps only in-frame clones here, not all; method: immunoSEQ multiplex PCR. The sample contains around 250,000 clones, 82% of which appear only once. Material: peripheral blood. Receptors were obtained from a woman aged 80 or over with acute or convalescent COVID-19.

This chain joins TRBV5-1 and TRBJ1-4; TRBD1 might be the D (5 bases). Trimming pared 1 base from V and 5 bases from J, leaving 15 bases between. CDR3 length: 16 residues. CDR1 is SGHRS, CDR2 YFSETQ, per germline. The CDR3 sequence is CASSLSQGRGNEKLFF. DNA of the CDR3: TGCGCCAGCAGCTTGTCGCAGGGAAGGGGAAATGAAAAACTGTTTTTT.

This chain connects TRBV6-5 to TRBJ1-4, with D maybe TRBD1 (5 bases). The CDR3 is 15 residues long. CDR1 is MNHEY, CDR2 SVGAGI, per germline. Trimming pared 5 bases from V and 3 bases from J, leaving 13 bases between. This CDR3 reads CASSHRSGSNEKLFF. Here the CDR3 DNA reads TGTGCCAGCAGTCACAGGAGTGGGTCTAATGAAAAACTGTTTTTT.

The chain is built from TRBV11-2 and TRBJ1-6; D is unclear. This CDR3 is 12 amino acids long. Germline V gives CDR1 SGHAT, CDR2 FQNNGV. The V end was cut by 3 bases, the J end by 8 bases, with 5 bases between. The CDR3 bases are TGTGCCAGCAGCTTTCTAGATTCACCCCTCCACTTT. This gives the protein CASSFLDSPLHF.

The chain employs TRBV5-1 and TRBJ1-1, with D possibly matching TRBD1 (5 bases). V dropped 4 bases and J dropped 4 bases, with 17 bases sitting between them. There are 15 residues in the CDR3. Germline V CDR1 and CDR2: SGHRS, YFSETQ. The CDR3 sequence: CASSLGLGDGTEAFF. CDR3 nucleotide sequence: TGCGCCAGCAGCCTGGGACTAGGGGACGGCACTGAAGCTTTCTTT.

This chain connects TRBV5-1 to TRBJ1-6; D remains unclear. CDR3 size: 15 residues. The germline gives CDR1 SGHRS, CDR2 YFSETQ. Trimming left V 4 bases short and J 7 bases short, with 15 bases between. CDR3 amino acids: CASSPGSTYNSPLHF. The CDR3 nucleotides are TGCGCCAGCAGCCCGGGATCAACTTACAATTCACCCCTCCACTTT.

V is TRBV7-6 and J is TRBJ2-3; D gene ambiguous. The germline V gene has CDR1 SGHVS and CDR2 FNYEAQ. Trimming shortened V by 2 bases and J by 0 bases, and 12 bases separated the two germline ends. The CDR3 runs 16 residues. The CDR3, as DNA: TGTGCCAGCAGCTTATCAAGCTTGGTTAGCACAGATACGCAGTATTTT. Protein product: CASSLSSLVSTDTQYF.

This clone was picked up one time. V gene TRBV11-3 combines with J gene TRBJ2-1; the match to TRBD2 covers 14 bases. Unmatched junction bases numbered 6, after V lost 5 bases and J lost 9 bases. The CDR3 is made up of 15 amino acids. Germline V gene lookup returns CDR1 SGHNT and CDR2 YENEEA. The CDR3 here is CASSPGTSGRIEQFF. As DNA, the CDR3 is TGTGCCAGCAGCCCAGGGACTAGCGGGAGAATTGAGCAGTTCTTC.

In the case of this clone: A much larger clone differs by one base, so this may be a read error. Different DNA sequences within this sample yield the same CDR3. The V call is TRBV7-9, the J call TRBJ1-5; 8 bases match TRBD1. CDR3 length equals 14 residues. V lost 3 bases to trimming and J lost 4 bases; unmatched junction nucleotides: 2. Germline CDR1 SEHNR, CDR2 FQNEAQ (reference sequence). The chain's CDR3 is CASSFGTGNQPQHF. In DNA form, the CDR3 reads TGTGCCAGCAGCTTTGGGACAGGTAATCAGCCCCAGCATTTT.

This rearrangement joins TRBV25-1 to TRBJ1-4; D remains ambiguous. The CDR3 sequence is 16 residues long. Germline V gene sequence: CDR1 MGHDK, CDR2 SYGVNS. Trimming stripped 2 bases from V and 8 bases from J, with 18 bases between. CDR3 DNA sequence: TGTGCCAGCAGTGAAGATCGTCTCCGGTTTCGGGAAAAACTGTTTTTT. Translating gives CASSEDRLRFREKLFF.

The chain uses TRBV9 and TRBJ1-5; tentatively, D is TRBD1 (5 bases). The germline gives CDR1 SGDLS, CDR2 YYNGEE. V dropped 3 bases and J dropped 4 bases, with 11 bases sitting between them. This CDR3 region has 14 residues. The CDR3 sequence is CASSEGRVNQPQHF. In DNA form, the CDR3 reads TGTGCCAGCAGCGAGGGCAGGGTGAATCAGCCCCAGCATTTT.

This clone has a single count. Other DNA sequences in the sample encode the same CDR3. In nucleotides, the CDR3 is TGTGCCAGCTCAACCGGGACTAGCGGGAGTACAGATACGCAGTATTTT. The encoded protein is CASSTGTSGSTDTQYF. V gene TRBV18 combines with J gene TRBJ2-3; 14 bases match TRBD2. Germline CDR1 reads KGHSH; CDR2 reads LQKENI. The CDR3 runs 16 residues. J was trimmed by 3 bases and V by 5 bases; bases with no gene match: 4.

The sample holds one count of this clone. V and J are TRBV2 and TRBJ1-2, with D perhaps TRBD1 (6 bases). Trimming removed 8 bases from V and 4 bases from J, with 11 bases in between. Germline CDR1 SNHLY, CDR2 FYNNEI. CDR3 length: 12 residues. The CDR3 coding sequence is TGTGCCAGCCGACAGGTCCTCTATGGCTACACCTTC. This encodes CASRQVLYGYTF.

This clone was detected once. CDR3 nucleotides: TGTGCCAGCAGCTTAACTCTAGCGGGGGGGCTTGGCAATGAGCAGTTCTTC. Translated: CASSLTLAGGLGNEQFF. This sequence joins TRBV11-2 and TRBJ2-1, with 12 bases aligning to TRBD2. The CDR3 totals 17 residues. After removal of 2 bases from V and 6 bases from J, the junction contained 8 bases not matched to a gene. Germline loops: CDR1 SGHAT, CDR2 FQNNGV.

V gene TRBV5-1 combines with J gene TRBJ2-7; weak D call: TRBD1 (5 bases). Trimming pared 0 bases from V and 3 bases from J, leaving 10 bases between. This CDR3 comprises 14 residues. Germline V gives CDR1 SGHRS, CDR2 YFSETQ. CDR3 bases: TGCGCCAGCAGCTTGGACAGCAGGGTCTACGAGCAGTACTTC. As protein: CASSLDSRVYEQYF.